This TCR beta chain comes out of a study of T cell clonality in common variable immunodeficiency. Notes on the study in general: Links between repertoire features and CVID complications were heterogeneity-limited. Fewer TCRbeta clones were shared among CVID subjects than controls. Common variable immunodeficiency TCR beta sequences reportedly had fewer deletions and N-nucleotide insertions.

In this sample, this clone turned up many times. Its antigen is as yet unknown. The missing CDR3 end, 3 residues past where the read stops, is filled in from the germline J gene. Sequencing was performed with immunoSEQ multiplex PCR; in TCRdb, only in-frame clones are kept and a portion is missing. This sample comprises about 26,000 clones, none seen once only. This CDR3 region has 13 residues. Trimming cost V 1 base and J 4 bases, with 8 bases left between them. In germline, CDR1 is SGHNT, CDR2 YYREEE (reference sequence). Reduced serum IgG, IgA and/or IgM plus specific antibody deficiency defined CVID. No CVID subject was ill or on immunomodulatory drugs when sampled.

The receptor was isolated from a human donor with common variable immunodeficiency. The chain uses TRBV5-4 and TRBJ2-5; tentative D call: TRBD1 (6 bases). The specimen was peripheral blood mononuclear cells. CDR3 protein: CASSLTGSETQYF. CDR3 DNA, as far as it was read: TGTGCCAGCAGCTTGACAGGGTCAGAGACC. Drawing the rest from reference TRBV5-4 and TRBJ2-5, the complete variable domain is ETGVTQSPTHLIKTRGQQVTLRCSSQSGHNTVSWYQQALGQGPQFIFQYYREEENGRGNFPPRFSGLQFPNYSSELNVNALELDDSALYLCASSLTGSETQYFGPGTRLLVL.